The next 10 T cell receptor beta chains were all read from a single sample in a study of Ad26.COV2.S vaccination and SARS-CoV-2 variants. The table came from immunoSEQ multiplex PCR; TCRdb's copy has only in-frame clones and leaves some out. The sample consists of more than 300,000 clones, 80% to 90% of them appearing once. Noted treatment: 15 to 20 received Ad26.COV2.S at low or high dose, single or two shots; 5 received placebo; per-sample allocation not given. All samples were drawn on day 63, counting from the first vaccine or placebo injection. This specimen consisted of peripheral blood, obtained in a trial of Ad26.COV2.S vaccine versus placebo. These TCRs come from a person aged 18-60 years who received the Ad26.COV2.S COVID-19 vaccine or a placebo.

The V gene is TRBV12-5, the J gene TRBJ2-1; D may correspond to TRBD1 or TRBD2 (6 bases each). V was cut by 4 bases and J by 6 bases, with 7 bases left in between. This CDR3 comprises 12 residues. The V gene's germline CDR1 is LGHNT and CDR2 FRNRAP. In DNA form, the CDR3 reads TGTGCTAGTGGTTCGGGGGCCAATGAGCAGTTCTTC. This encodes CASGSGANEQFF.

The chain joins TRBV20-1 to TRBJ2-1; 8 nucleotides agree with TRBD2. The V gene's germline CDR1 is DFQATT and CDR2 SNEGSKA (reference sequence). The CDR3 extends over 15 amino acids. V was clipped by 3 bases and J by 7 bases; unmatched bases: 11. CDR3 loop: CSASSAGVSLNEQFF. As DNA, the CDR3 is TGCAGTGCTAGTTCAGCGGGAGTGTCCCTTAATGAGCAGTTCTTC.

The genes are TRBV19 and TRBJ2-7; 8 bases are a match to TRBD1. The CDR3 totals 15 residues. Germline values: CDR1 LNHDA, CDR2 SQIVND (reference sequence). The J segment lost 3 bases and the V segment lost 5 bases, leaving 9 bases of the junction unmatched. The DNA of the CDR3 is TGTGCCAGTAGTCCAACAGGGGGGAGCCGCTACGAGCAGTACTTC. Translating it yields CASSPTGGSRYEQYF. Full variable domain (remainder filled in from reference TRBV19 and TRBJ2-7): DGGITQSPKYLFRKEGQNVTLSCEQNLNHDAMYWYRQDPGQGLRLIYYSQIVNDFQKGDIAEGYSVSREKKESFPLTVTSAQKNPTAFYLCASSPTGGSRYEQYFGPGTRLTVT.

In its sample, this clone was seen a few times. The gene calls are TRBV19 and TRBJ1-3; no definite D call. CDR1 and CDR2 (germline): LNHDA, SQIVND (reference sequence). V was trimmed by 9 bases and J by 0 bases, leaving 18 bases between them. The CDR3 extends over 16 amino acids. CDR3 nucleotides: TGTGCCAGCCCCCCGGGGATGTTTAACTCTGGAAACACCATATATTTT. This gives the protein CASPPGMFNSGNTIYF.

The chain has TRBV6-4 and TRBJ1-5, with D uncertain. CDR3 length: 12 residues. The V end lost 5 bases, the J end lost 7 bases, and 9 bases lay between the germline ends. Germline assignment: CDR1 MRHNA and CDR2 SNTAGT. The CDR3 spells CASSLRCQPQHF. CDR3 sequence (DNA): TGTGCCAGCAGTCTTCGATGCCAGCCCCAGCATTTT.

The CDR3 protein is CASSQGTGEDEQYF. The CDR3, as DNA: TGCGCCAGCAGCCAAGGGACAGGGGAGGACGAGCAGTACTTC. The J gene is TRBJ2-7, the V gene TRBV4-3, with 9 nucleotides matching TRBD1. The CDR3 runs 14 residues. J was trimmed by 5 bases and V by 1 base; bases with no gene match: 3. Germline values: CDR1 LGHNA, CDR2 YSLEER.

The V and J genes are TRBV30 and TRBJ2-5, with unresolved D. Germline values: CDR1 GTSNPN, CDR2 SVGIG (reference sequence). The CDR3 is 12 amino acids. Trimming shortened V by 5 bases and J by 14 bases, and 21 bases separated the two germline ends. CDR3 amino acids: CAWSPPGLPGYF. As DNA, the CDR3 is TGTGCCTGGTCGCCGCCGGGCCTCCCTGGATACTTC.

This chain uses TRBV24-1 with TRBJ2-1, with 9 bases that match TRBD1. The CDR3 totals 20 residues. The V gene end was trimmed by 1 base and the J gene end by 5 bases; junction bases not matched to a gene: 17. The germline CDR1 and CDR2 sequences are KGHDR and SFDVKD. The DNA for the CDR3 is TGTGCCACCAGTGATTTTACGGGACAGGGCCAGGGAGGAGGGAACAATGAGCAGTTCTTC. Protein: CATSDFTGQGQGGGNNEQFF.

This chain links TRBV11-3 with TRBJ2-6; 7 positions match TRBD1. V was clipped by 4 bases and J by 1 base; unmatched bases: 4. Germline CDR1 SGHNT, CDR2 YENEEA. The length of the CDR3 is 16 residues. CDR3: CASSSSGGSGANVLTF. The CDR3 nucleotides read TGTGCCAGCAGCTCCTCAGGGGGATCTGGGGCCAACGTCCTGACTTTC.

The V gene is TRBV28, the J gene TRBJ2-1, with a weak D call TRBD2 (7 bases). The CDR3 extends over 13 amino acids. V was clipped by 11 bases and J by 9 bases, with 20 bases between them. From germline, CDR1 is MDHEN and CDR2 SYDVKM. The DNA of the CDR3 is TGTGCCGCCCAAGGGGGGGGCCGAGGTGAGCAGTTCTTC. Translation gives CAAQGGGRGEQFF.